These 6 T cell receptor beta chains were sequenced from one sample in a study of blood T cell repertoires in COVID-19. Profiled with immunoSEQ multiplex PCR; TCRdb holds only in-frame clones, not every one. The profile shows about 220,000 clones, approximately 80% of them singletons. Sequencing used peripheral blood. The receptor set was obtained from a human donor in a cohort sampled during active COVID-19.

The rearrangement links TRBV24-1 to TRBJ2-3; unclear D gene. Germline V lookup: CDR1 KGHDR, CDR2 SFDVKD. The CDR3 totals 14 residues. The V end was cut by 2 bases, the J end by 2 bases, with 7 bases between. The CDR3 reads CATSDSSVTDTQYF. CDR3 coding DNA: TGTGCCACCAGTGATTCTTCGGTCACAGATACGCAGTATTTT.

The J gene is TRBJ1-2, the V gene TRBV15; D gene uncertain. V dropped 0 bases and J dropped 0 bases, with 14 bases sitting between them. Germline CDR1 reads LNHNV; CDR2 reads YYDKDF (reference sequence). The CDR3 spans 17 residues. As DNA, the CDR3 is TGTGCCACCAGCAGAGAGTTACCGGGGAACACTAACTATGGCTACACCTTC. It codes for CATSRELPGNTNYGYTF.

This clone appeared once. This sample also contains other DNA sequences that code for the same CDR3. The chain employs TRBV18 and TRBJ2-3; D gene uncertain. Germline CDR1 reads KGHSH; CDR2 reads LQKENI. This CDR3 spans 13 amino acids. V was clipped by 3 bases and J by 0 bases, with 4 bases between them. In nucleotides, the CDR3 is TGTGCCAGCTCACCCCCTAGCACAGATACGCAGTATTTT. Its protein is CASSPPSTDTQYF.

The V call is TRBV5-4, the J call TRBJ2-5; D is unresolved. The CDR3 spans 15 residues. Deletions cut 4 bases from V and 1 base from J, with 14 bases between. Germline-derived CDR1 and CDR2 are SGHNT and YYREEE (reference sequence). Here the CDR3 reads CASSPFSFLQETQYF. The CDR3 nucleotides read TGTGCCAGCAGCCCTTTTAGTTTTCTCCAAGAGACCCAGTACTTC.

This chain links TRBV5-4 with TRBJ1-3; 8 nucleotides match TRBD1. This CDR3 spans 15 amino acids. The V and J ends lost 4 bases and 4 bases, in that order; junction bases with no gene match: 7. Looked up from germline, CDR1 is SGHNT and CDR2 is YYREEE (reference sequence). The CDR3 DNA is TGTGCCAGCAGCCCACAGACAGGGGAAGGAAACACCATATATTTT. Protein sequence: CASSPQTGEGNTIYF.

The chain links TRBV6-2 or TRBV6-3 to TRBJ1-2; D possibly corresponds to TRBD1 (6 bases). V lost 5 bases and J lost 12, with 19 bases in between. The CDR3 length is 13 residues. CDR1 MNHEY and CDR2 SVGEGT come from the germline V gene. CDR3 region: CASSKLDSTRHTF. For the CDR3, the DNA is TGTGCCAGCAGTAAACTGGACAGCACCCGCCACACCTTC.